This entry lists 17 T cell receptor beta chains sequenced from one sample in a study of OX40 agonist ivuxolimab in advanced cancers. Method: immunoSEQ multiplex PCR; TCRdb's copy keeps in-frame clones and lacks some. The data contain tens of thousands of clones, more than 85% of them singletons. This specimen consisted of CD4+ or CD8+ T cells sorted from blood, obtained in a trial of the OX40 agonist ivuxolimab. These receptors were taken from an adult with an advanced solid tumor such as melanoma, head and neck, liver or kidney cancer.

The chain has TRBV7-2 and TRBJ2-1; D may be TRBD1 or TRBD2 (5 bases each). The CDR3 is made up of 16 amino acids. V shed 1 base and J shed 7 bases, with 17 bases lying between them. The germline V gene has CDR1 SGHTA and CDR2 FQGNSA. CDR3 DNA: TGTGCCAGCAGCTTAGTGGAGCGACCCGAGGGGAATGAGCAGTTCTTC. This encodes CASSLVERPEGNEQFF.

V is TRBV5-6 and J is TRBJ1-5; no definite D call. The CDR3 totals 12 residues. The V end was cut by 2 bases, the J end by 6 bases, with 6 bases between. Looked up from germline, CDR1 is SGHDT and CDR2 is YYEEEE. The CDR3 nucleotides read TGTGCCAGCAGCTTAGGAAGTCAGCCCCAGCATTTT. Translation gives CASSLGSQPQHF.

J is TRBJ1-2 and V is TRBV9; unclear D gene. From germline, CDR1 is SGDLS and CDR2 YYNGEE. This CDR3 is built from 13 residues. Trimming removed 4 bases from V and 4 bases from J, with 11 bases in between. CDR3 in amino acids: CASSSGGTYGYTF. The CDR3 DNA is TGTGCCAGCAGCTCAGGCGGAACCTATGGCTACACCTTC.

The sample holds a few counts of this clone. The V call is TRBV27, the J call TRBJ1-5; unclear D gene. Germline V gene data show CDR1 as MNHEY and CDR2 as SMNVEV (reference sequence). The V gene lost 8 bases and the J gene lost 0 bases, with 11 bases spanning the gap. This CDR3 is built from 14 residues. As DNA, the CDR3 is TGTGCCAGCGGGCGGGTCTATAGCAATCAGCCCCAGCATTTT. It codes for CASGRVYSNQPQHF.

The chain carries TRBV27 and TRBJ2-3, with D tentatively TRBD2 (6 bases). The CDR3 sequence is 15 residues long. Trimming cost V 5 bases and J 0 bases, with 12 bases left between them. Germline V gives CDR1 MNHEY, CDR2 SMNVEV (reference sequence). The CDR3: CASSPLATSTDTQYF. CDR3 coding DNA: TGTGCCAGCAGTCCTCTAGCGACTAGCACAGATACGCAGTATTTT.

The CDR3 DNA sequence: TGTGCCAGCAGTCTCCTCTCACAGGGGGCTACGAACTATGGCTACACCTTC. This gives the protein CASSLLSQGATNYGYTF. The chain uses TRBV27 and TRBJ1-2, with TRBD1 matching over 9 bases. CDR1 is MNHEY and CDR2 is SMNVEV in the germline V gene (reference sequence). V lost 5 bases and J lost 2; bases outside the gene matches: 12. CDR3 size: 17 residues.

The gene calls are TRBV7-8 and TRBJ2-3, with a weak D call TRBD2 (6 bases). The V and J ends lost 8 bases and 0 bases respectively, with 12 bases between them. Germline V gives CDR1 SGHVS, CDR2 FQNEAQ. The length of the CDR3 is 14 residues. The CDR3 sequence is CASRGKGSTDTQYF. The DNA of the CDR3 is TGTGCCAGCCGCGGGAAAGGGAGCACAGATACGCAGTATTTT.

This chain links TRBV7-9 with TRBJ2-1; D is possibly TRBD1 or TRBD2 (5 bases each). This CDR3 is built from 13 residues. Trimming removed 11 bases at V and 5 bases at J, with 16 bases between. CDR1 is SEHNR, CDR2 FQNEAQ, per germline (reference sequence). CDR3 DNA sequence: TGTGCCTCCCGGGGCGGCTCTGACAATGAGCAGTTCTTC. Translated: CASRGGSDNEQFF.

The chain links TRBV27 to TRBJ2-1, with 8 bases lining up with TRBD2. The CDR3 consists of 14 residues. V was pared by 6 bases and J by 3 bases, with 4 bases of the junction left unmatched. Germline V gene data show CDR1 as MNHEY and CDR2 as SMNVEV (reference sequence). The DNA of the CDR3 is TGTGCCAGCAGCCCGGGGGGGGGCTACAATGAGCAGTTCTTC. This codes for CASSPGGGYNEQFF.

This rearrangement joins TRBV19 to TRBJ2-7, with 14 bases matching TRBD2. V was pared by 5 bases and J by 3 bases, with 3 bases of the junction left unmatched. CDR3 size: 15 residues. The germline V gene has CDR1 LNHDA and CDR2 SQIVND (reference sequence). The CDR3 spells CASSAGLAGGYEQYF. The DNA of the CDR3 is TGTGCCAGTAGTGCCGGACTAGCGGGGGGCTACGAGCAGTACTTC.

V and J are TRBV29-1 and TRBJ2-7; weak D call: TRBD2 (6 bases). Germline CDR1 and CDR2: SQVTM and ANQGSEA. The V end was cut by 4 bases, the J end by 5 bases, with 15 bases between. The length of the CDR3 is 13 residues. The CDR3 spells CSVGGLRRDEQYF. CDR3 DNA: TGCAGCGTTGGCGGCCTGAGGAGGGACGAGCAGTACTTC.

This chain joins TRBV12-5 and TRBJ1-1, with D perhaps matching TRBD1 (5 bases). Germline CDR1 and CDR2: LGHNT and FRNRAP. Trimming cost V 5 bases and J 6 bases, with 10 bases left between them. The CDR3 is made up of 12 amino acids. The CDR3 nucleotides are TGTGCTAGTGGTCCCGGGGGGGCTGAAGCTTTCTTT. It codes for CASGPGGAEAFF.

The rearrangement joins TRBV6-6 to TRBJ2-4; D not certain. Germline CDR1 and CDR2: MNHNY and SVGAGI (reference sequence). The CDR3 is 15 residues long. Trimming removed 4 bases from V and 2 bases from J, with 12 bases in between. The CDR3 spells CASSSSWGTKNIQYF. The CDR3 DNA reads as TGTGCCAGCAGTTCCTCGTGGGGAACCAAAAACATTCAGTACTTC.

The CDR3 region is CASEDTAGTDEAFF. The CDR3 DNA reads TGTGCCAGCGAGGACACAGCGGGGACAGATGAAGCTTTCTTT. The J gene is TRBJ1-1, the V gene TRBV6-1, with 7 positions matching TRBD1. Germline values: CDR1 MNHNS, CDR2 SASEGT. Trimming at V came to 8 bases and at J to 7 bases, leaving 13 bases not matched to a gene. The CDR3 extends over 14 amino acids.

The chain couples TRBV7-9 to TRBJ1-1; D uncertain. Trimming removed 3 bases from V and 1 base from J, with 9 bases in between. CDR3 length equals 14 residues. Germline V gene sequence: CDR1 SEHNR, CDR2 FQNEAQ (reference sequence). CDR3 bases: TGTGCCAGCAGCTTCCCGGAACAGAACACTGAAGCTTTCTTT. Protein: CASSFPEQNTEAFF.

This rearrangement joins TRBV6-1 to TRBJ2-5; TRBD2 aligns across 8 bases. The CDR3 contains 15 residues. The J segment lost 0 bases and the V segment lost 7 bases, leaving 7 bases of the junction unmatched. Looked up from germline, CDR1 is MNHNS and CDR2 is SASEGT. CDR3 protein: CASIEAGAYQETQYF. The CDR3 nucleotides read TGTGCCAGCATAGAAGCGGGGGCCTACCAAGAGACCCAGTACTTC.

This sequence joins TRBV6-1 and TRBJ2-2; D possibly matches TRBD1 or TRBD2 (6 bases each). From germline, CDR1 is MNHNS and CDR2 SASEGT. CDR3 length equals 15 residues. The V end was cut by 2 bases, the J end by 3 bases, with 10 bases between. For the CDR3, the DNA is TGTGCCAGCAGTGAACCGGGGGCGCACACCGGGGAGCTGTTTTTT. As protein: CASSEPGAHTGELFF.